The 18 T cell receptor beta chains below come from one sample, sequenced in a study of T cells after yellow fever vaccination. Each CDR3 protein is one row after TCRdb ran MiXCR on the 5' RACE reads. Counted here are about 250,000 distinct CDR3 sequences, over 3% occurring once; the ten biggest clones make up about a fifth. Sequencing was performed on PBMCs, taken 15 days after the yellow fever booster vaccination. The receptor set was obtained from a young man who received the YFV17D yellow fever vaccine.

This clonotype was seen repeatedly, ten times or more. This chain links TRBV18 with TRBJ2-1; 8 bases align to TRBD2. This CDR3 spans 17 amino acids. Germline CDR1 and CDR2: KGHSH and LQKENI. After removal of 3 bases from V and 3 bases from J, the junction contained 10 bases not matched to a gene. The CDR3 region is CASSPSGGGRIYNEQFF. The CDR3 DNA is TGTGCCAGCTCACCCTCTGGCGGGGGGCGTATCTACAATGAGCAGTTCTTC.

With respect to this clonotype: This sequence may be a read error, since a much larger clone differs from it by one base. This rearrangement joins TRBV4-1 to TRBJ2-1; D unresolved. Germline V gives CDR1 MGHRA, CDR2 YSYEKL. Trimming took 4 bases from V and 8 from J, leaving 18 bases between them. The CDR3 length is 15 residues. As DNA, the CDR3 is TGCGCCAGCAGCCCCCAACCCTGGGCTGACTATGAGCAGTTCTTC. Its protein product is CASSPQPWADYEQFF.

This clonotype was observed many times. The J gene is TRBJ1-1, the V gene TRBV5-1; D possibly corresponds to TRBD1 (6 bases). V lost 7 bases and J 5 bases, leaving 12 bases between the germline ends. This CDR3 comprises 12 residues. The V gene's germline CDR1 is SGHRS and CDR2 YFSETQ. CDR3 DNA: TGCGCCAGCGCAGGGGAAGATACTGAAGCTTTCTTT. This translates into CASAGEDTEAFF.

This clonotype was picked up many times. The genes are TRBV27 and TRBJ2-5, with D unresolved. The CDR3 covers 13 residues. The V and J ends lost 3 bases and 5 bases respectively, with 10 bases between them. Per the germline V gene, CDR1 is MNHEY and CDR2 is SMNVEV (reference sequence). As DNA, the CDR3 is TGTGCCAGCAGTTTTTCGCAGACGGAGACCCAGTACTTC. It yields the protein CASSFSQTETQYF.

This clonotype has only a few counts. The rearrangement joins TRBV19 to TRBJ1-1; perhaps TRBD1 as D (5 bases). Germline-derived CDR1 and CDR2 are LNHDA and SQIVND (reference sequence). Trimming cost V 5 bases and J 8 bases, with 18 bases left between them. This CDR3 region has 14 residues. The CDR3 coding sequence is TGTGCCAGTAGTCGGCTCGGATCGCCAGGGGAAGCTTTCTTT. This sequence encodes CASSRLGSPGEAFF. Full variable domain (missing parts from reference TRBV19 and TRBJ1-1): DGGITQSPKYLFRKEGQNVTLSCEQNLNHDAMYWYRQDPGQGLRLIYYSQIVNDFQKGDIAEGYSVSREKKESFPLTVTSAQKNPTAFYLCASSRLGSPGEAFFGQGTRLTVV.

This clonotype was seen repeatedly, ten times or more. CDR3 nucleotides: TGTGCCAGCAGCCACGACAGAAGGGATAGCGATGAGCAGTTCTTC. Translation gives CASSHDRRDSDEQFF. This chain links TRBV4-2 with TRBJ2-1, with D tentatively TRBD1 or TRBD2 (5 bases each). The CDR3 covers 15 residues. From germline, CDR1 is LGHNA and CDR2 YNFKEQ. The ends were cut back, 3 bases at V and 8 bases at J, with 17 bases in the middle.

The rearrangement joins TRBV7-2 to TRBJ1-1; D is undetermined. The CDR3 covers 14 residues. The ends were cut back, 2 bases at V and 1 base at J, with 8 bases in the middle. In germline, CDR1 is SGHTA, CDR2 FQGNSA. DNA of the CDR3: TGTGCCAGCAGCTTATCGGCTTCGAACACTGAAGCTTTCTTT. This gives the protein CASSLSASNTEAFF.

This clonotype has at least ten counts. This chain connects TRBV5-1 to TRBJ2-3; TRBD1 matches 9 bases. The germline gives CDR1 SGHRS, CDR2 YFSETQ. The CDR3 length is 14 residues. The V and J ends lost 4 bases and 6 bases, in that order; junction bases with no gene match: 6. The CDR3 sequence: CASSRQGEMDTQYF. CDR3 nucleotide sequence: TGCGCCAGCAGCCGACAGGGGGAGATGGATACGCAGTATTTT.

This clonotype was seen many times. V usage is TRBV3-1 and J usage is TRBJ2-3; TRBD2 matches at 13 bases. CDR3 size: 17 residues. J was trimmed by 5 bases and V by 0 bases; bases with no gene match: 5. Germline V gives CDR1 LGHDT, CDR2 YNNKEL (reference sequence). DNA of the CDR3: TGTGCCAGCAGCCAAGATATGACTAGCGGGGGGAGAGATACGCAGTATTTT. Translated, it gives CASSQDMTSGGRDTQYF.

There are many counts of this clonotype. This chain uses TRBV18 with TRBJ1-2, with D perhaps matching TRBD1 (5 bases). The germline CDR1 and CDR2 sequences are KGHSH and LQKENI. This CDR3 is built from 14 residues. Trimming removed 2 bases from V and 1 base from J, with 8 bases in between. Here the CDR3 reads CASSPGAINYGYTF. The CDR3 DNA reads TGTGCCAGCTCACCAGGGGCCATTAACTATGGCTACACCTTC.

This clonotype has just a few counts. The chain links TRBV5-4 to TRBJ2-5; 10 bases are shared with TRBD2. The trim removed 7 bases at V and 5 bases at J, leaving 11 bases unmatched. Germline V lookup: CDR1 SGHNT, CDR2 YYREEE (reference sequence). The CDR3 sequence is 15 residues long. This CDR3 is CASALAGGRRETQYF. CDR3 in DNA: TGTGCCAGCGCTTTAGCGGGGGGCCGACGGGAGACCCAGTACTTC.

This clonotype was detected many times. This rearrangement joins TRBV3-1 to TRBJ2-1, with 8 bases lining up with TRBD2. V dropped 0 bases and J dropped 12; count of bases not matched to a gene: 25. The CDR3 sequence is 20 residues long. Germline CDR1 reads LGHDT; CDR2 reads YNNKEL (reference sequence). CDR3 residues: CASSQERRNSGAFPVIRQFF. The CDR3 DNA sequence: TGTGCCAGCAGCCAAGAGAGGAGGAATAGCGGGGCCTTCCCTGTTATTCGGCAGTTCTTC.

This clonotype was counted many times. This sequence joins TRBV27 and TRBJ2-1; D is possibly TRBD2 (5 bases). Trimming cost V 5 bases and J 0 bases, with 14 bases left between them. In germline, CDR1 is MNHEY, CDR2 SMNVEV (reference sequence). The CDR3 is 16 amino acids. The CDR3 bases are TGTGCCAGCAGTCGGGGTCGGACCCGCTCCTACAATGAGCAGTTCTTC. Translated, it gives CASSRGRTRSYNEQFF.

This clonotype was detected ten times or more. The chain joins TRBV7-6 to TRBJ2-1; 7 bases are shared with TRBD1. The CDR3 runs to 14 residues. Per the germline V gene, CDR1 is SGHVS and CDR2 is FNYEAQ. Trimming removed 5 bases from V and 3 bases from J; junction bases left unmatched: 4. The CDR3 coding sequence is TGTGCCAGCAGCCTAAGACAGGGCTACAATGAGCAGTTCTTC. Translated, it gives CASSLRQGYNEQFF.

This clonotype was found many times. The gene calls are TRBV5-1 and TRBJ2-1; the D gene is possibly TRBD1 (6 bases). Trimming stripped 1 base from V and 2 bases from J, with 10 bases between. CDR3 length equals 15 residues. The germline CDR1 and CDR2 sequences are SGHRS and YFSETQ. CDR3 in amino acids: CASSLTGYAYNEQFF. CDR3 coding DNA: TGCGCCAGCAGCTTGACAGGGTACGCCTACAATGAGCAGTTCTTC. Full variable domain (rest looked up from reference TRBV5-1 and TRBJ2-1): KAGVTQTPRYLIKTRGQQVTLSCSPISGHRSVSWYQQTPGQGLQFLFEYFSETQRNKGNFPGRFSGRQFSNSRSEMNVSTLELGDSALYLCASSLTGYAYNEQFFGPGTRLTVL.

This clonotype was detected ten times or more. An end of the junction differs from the germline gene, which may be a read error. The V gene is TRBV4-1, the J gene TRBJ2-7; TRBD1 aligns across 9 bases. The CDR3 covers 16 residues. Germline CDR1 reads MGHRA; CDR2 reads YSYEKL. The DNA of the CDR3 is TGCGCCAGCAGCCAAGTTGGCACAGGGGGCTCCCACGAGCAGTACTTC. Translation: CASSQVGTGGSHEQYF.

This clonotype was detected ten times or more. This chain uses TRBV11-2 with TRBJ2-7; D uncertain. CDR3 length: 14 amino acids. Trimming took 6 bases from V and 5 from J, leaving 17 bases between them. Germline loops: CDR1 SGHAT, CDR2 FQNNGV. The CDR3 loop reads CASRYYTGSHEQYF. The CDR3 nucleotides read TGTGCCAGCAGATACTACACGGGCAGCCACGAGCAGTACTTC.

This clonotype was detected ten times or more. The chain links TRBV28 to TRBJ2-7; D is unclear. Germline CDR1 reads MDHEN; CDR2 reads SYDVKM. CDR3 length: 14 residues. Trimming stripped 6 bases from V and 2 bases from J, with 14 bases between. The CDR3 coding sequence is TGTGCCAGCAGAATTACGGAACCGCCCTACGAGCAGTACTTC. It is translated as CASRITEPPYEQYF.